This entry lists 25 T cell receptor beta chains sequenced from one sample in a study of blood T cell repertoires in COVID-19 (TCRdb year 2020). The library came from the immunoSEQ multiplex PCR assay. TCRdb obtained this table from immuneACCESS and retained in-frame rearrangements with V and J assigned. These tables miss some clones; where compared with another copy, unresolved V genes account for less than half of the shortfall, and the remainder is unexplained. The sample table holds roughly 200,000 clones, of which roughly nine tenths were seen once. 1.7% of the sample lies in the top ten. The source material was peripheral blood. These receptors originate from a man between 65 and 80 years old with acute or convalescent COVID-19.

The CDR3 nucleotides read TGTGCCAGCAGCCTACGACTAGCGGCAGGGGCAGATACGCAGTATTTT. Amino acids: CASSLRLAAGADTQYF. The chain recombines TRBV5-5 with TRBJ2-3, with 9 bases that match TRBD2. Germline CDR1 reads SGHKS; CDR2 reads YYEKEE (reference sequence). The J segment lost 4 bases and the V segment lost 4 bases, leaving 10 bases of the junction unmatched. The CDR3 has 16 residues.

This chain links TRBV5-1 with TRBJ2-7; TRBD1 might be the D (6 bases). The CDR3 extends over 14 amino acids. The germline gives CDR1 SGHRS, CDR2 YFSETQ. Trimming took off 3 bases at V and 0 bases at J, with 10 bases between the two ends. DNA for the CDR3: TGCGCCAGCAGCTGGGACACGTCCTCCTACGAGCAGTACTTC. Amino acid sequence: CASSWDTSSYEQYF.

The gene calls are TRBV19 and TRBJ1-6, with TRBD1 matching 8 bases. CDR1 is LNHDA, CDR2 SQIVND, per germline (reference sequence). The CDR3 has 15 amino acids. Trimming removed 3 bases from V and 7 bases from J; junction bases left unmatched: 5. The CDR3 is CASSITTGGNSPLHF. The CDR3 nucleotides are TGTGCCAGTAGTATCACTACAGGGGGAAATTCACCCCTCCACTTT.

This clone was observed many times. The genes are TRBV7-2 and TRBJ1-2; a possible D gene is TRBD1 (5 bases). V was pared by 1 base and J by 6 bases, with 9 bases between. CDR1 SGHTA and CDR2 FQGNSA come from the germline V gene. CDR3 length: 13 residues. CDR3 in DNA: TGTGCCAGCAGCTTAGGGTCGGGGGATGGCTACACCTTC. It specifies CASSLGSGDGYTF.

J is TRBJ1-5 and V is TRBV7-2, with D possibly matching TRBD1 (6 bases). The length of the CDR3 is 14 residues. Deletions cut 5 bases from V and 5 bases from J, with 13 bases between. Looked up from germline, CDR1 is SGHTA and CDR2 is FQGNSA. CDR3 residues: CASSQGNRDQPQHF. DNA for the CDR3: TGTGCCAGCAGCCAGGGGAATAGAGATCAGCCCCAGCATTTT.

The genes are TRBV9 and TRBJ2-5, with TRBD1 as a possible D gene (6 bases). V lost 0 bases and J lost 5, with 23 bases in between. The germline V gene has CDR1 SGDLS and CDR2 YYNGEE. The CDR3 has 18 residues. Here the CDR3 DNA reads TGTGCCAGCAGCGTAGGACTGGGGGCTAGCTCTTATCCGGAGACCCAGTACTTC. Residues: CASSVGLGASSYPETQYF.

The chain has TRBV3-1 (or the pseudogene TRBV3-2) and TRBJ1-2, with a possible D match to TRBD1 (6 bases). The CDR3 totals 17 residues. V lost 5 bases to trimming and J lost 0 bases, with 19 bases between them. The germline V gene has CDR1 LGHDT and CDR2 YNNKEL (reference sequence). As DNA, the CDR3 is TGTGCCAGCAGCTTTCACTCGACAGGACCGACTAACTATGGCTACACCTTC. Residues: CASSFHSTGPTNYGYTF.

The chain has TRBV7-2 and TRBJ2-4, with a tentative D call TRBD2 (5 bases). The germline gives CDR1 SGHTA, CDR2 FQGNSA. The CDR3 is made up of 16 amino acids. V lost 0 bases and J lost 5, with 14 bases in between. Here the CDR3 DNA reads TGTGCCAGCAGCTTAGCGCGGGTCTCCCAACAAAACATTCAGTACTTC. Its protein is CASSLARVSQQNIQYF.

V is TRBV9 and J is TRBJ2-7; no clear D gene. The V end lost 3 bases, the J end lost 7 bases, and 17 bases lay between the germline ends. The length of the CDR3 is 14 residues. Germline lookup yields CDR1 SGDLS and CDR2 YYNGEE. DNA of the CDR3: TGTGCCAGCAGCGCCCAGCAGCACTATGGAGAGCAGTACTTC. The encoded protein is CASSAQQHYGEQYF. Variable domain in full (rest from reference TRBV9 and TRBJ2-7): DSGVTQTPKHLITATGQRVTLRCSPRSGDLSVYWYQQSLDQGLQFLIQYYNGEERAKGNILERFSAQQFPDLHSELNLSSLELGDSALYFCASSAQQHYGEQYFGPGTRLTVT.

The rearrangement links TRBV7-3 to TRBJ2-1; 9 bases fit TRBD2. Germline trimming cut 4 bases from V and 0 bases from J; bases unmatched to any gene: 4. This CDR3 has 16 residues. Per the germline V gene, CDR1 is SGHTA and CDR2 is FQGTGA. The CDR3 here is CASSSSGASSYNEQFF. The DNA for the CDR3 is TGTGCCAGCAGCTCTAGCGGGGCGAGCTCCTACAATGAGCAGTTCTTC.

The J gene is TRBJ2-3, the V gene TRBV24-1, with no clear D. This CDR3 has 13 residues. Germline CDR1 reads KGHDR; CDR2 reads SFDVKD. Trimming left V 6 bases short and J 0 bases short, with 6 bases between. The CDR3 sequence is CATSSDSTDTQYF. Written as DNA, the CDR3 is TGTGCCACCAGTAGCGACAGCACAGATACGCAGTATTTT.

The chain employs TRBV5-6 and TRBJ1-3; a possible D gene is TRBD1 (5 bases). Deletions cut 0 bases from V and 0 bases from J, with 13 bases between. CDR3 length: 17 amino acids. Germline-derived CDR1 and CDR2 are SGHDT and YYEEEE. The CDR3 bases are TGTGCCAGCAGCTTGGGCATTGGGGCCAGCTCTGGAAACACCATATATTTT. Translating it yields CASSLGIGASSGNTIYF.

CDR3 in DNA: TGTGCCAGCAGCCAGTCAGGGGTGGGGAACAATGAGCAGTTCTTC. It yields the protein CASSQSGVGNNEQFF. This chain connects TRBV3-1 (or the pseudogene TRBV3-2) to TRBJ2-1; perhaps TRBD1 as D (6 bases). The CDR3 spans 15 residues. Looked up from germline, CDR1 is LGHDT and CDR2 is YNNKEL (reference sequence). V lost 3 bases and J 5 bases, leaving 14 bases between the germline ends.

The rearrangement joins TRBV3-1 (or the pseudogene TRBV3-2) to TRBJ2-1; 11 bases are shared with TRBD2. There are 15 residues in the CDR3. The ends lost 4 bases at V and 1 base at J; junction bases unmatched: 0. Germline V gene data show CDR1 as LGHDT and CDR2 as YNNKEL (reference sequence). The CDR3 sequence is CASSRTSGSYNEQFF. CDR3 bases: TGTGCCAGCAGCCGGACTAGCGGGTCCTACAATGAGCAGTTCTTC.

As DNA, the CDR3 is TGTGCCAGCAGCTTATCCGGACAGGTACAAGAGACCCAGTACTTC. Residues: CASSLSGQVQETQYF. The chain joins TRBV7-8 to TRBJ2-5; 7 bases are a match to TRBD1. The CDR3 extends over 15 amino acids. CDR1 SGHVS and CDR2 FQNEAQ come from the germline V gene. V lost 2 bases and J lost 2; bases outside the gene matches: 5.

The gene calls are TRBV5-4 and TRBJ2-1; TRBD1 might be the D (6 bases). The CDR3 contains 15 residues. The germline V gene encodes CDR1 SGHNT and CDR2 YYREEE (reference sequence). Trimming cost V 0 bases and J 7 bases, with 14 bases left between them. The CDR3 is CASSLDPLRGNEQFF. The CDR3 DNA sequence: TGTGCCAGCAGCTTGGATCCCTTGAGGGGGAATGAGCAGTTCTTC.

This clone was seen a single time. V is TRBV11-2 and J is TRBJ1-1; 8 bases are shared with TRBD1. Trimming took 5 bases from V and 5 from J; bases not matched to a gene: 13. The germline V gene has CDR1 SGHAT and CDR2 FQNNGV. CDR3 length: 16 amino acids. CDR3 residues: CASSPGGRGRGTEAFF. CDR3 DNA: TGTGCCAGCAGCCCAGGGGGCAGGGGGCGGGGAACTGAAGCTTTCTTT.

The V call is TRBV4-2, the J call TRBJ2-7, with D maybe TRBD1 (5 bases). The CDR3 loop spans 15 amino acids. V dropped 4 bases and J dropped 2 bases, with 15 bases sitting between them. The germline V gene encodes CDR1 LGHNA and CDR2 YNFKEQ. The CDR3 is CASSLSTVSTYEQYF. CDR3 coding DNA: TGTGCCAGCAGCCTCTCGACAGTATCAACCTACGAGCAGTACTTC.

This clone is a singleton in its sample. The chain recombines TRBV28 with TRBJ1-1, with 8 bases matching TRBD1. The CDR3 length is 13 residues. Germline CDR1 is MDHEN and CDR2 is SYDVKM. J lost 4 bases, V lost 6 bases, and 4 bases had no gene match. The CDR3 bases are TGTGCCAGCAGACCAACAGGGGGCACTGAAGCTTTCTTT. Its translation is CASRPTGGTEAFF.

The chain links TRBV7-9 to TRBJ1-2, with a tentative D call TRBD1 (5 bases). Trimming stripped 1 base from V and 2 bases from J, with 8 bases between. CDR3 size: 14 residues. Per the germline V gene, CDR1 is SEHNR and CDR2 is FQNEAQ (reference sequence). The CDR3 DNA follows: TGTGCCAGCAGCTTAGGGCAGGGCAACTATGGCTACACCTTC. As protein: CASSLGQGNYGYTF.

This chain connects TRBV10-3 to TRBJ2-6, with 9 bases matching TRBD1. Unmatched junction bases numbered 5, after V lost 9 bases and J lost 2 bases. CDR1 is ENHRY and CDR2 is SYGVKD in the germline V gene. The CDR3 sequence is 15 residues long. For the CDR3, the DNA is TGTGCCATTAAGCGACAGGGGGCTGGGGCCAACGTCCTGACTTTC. This encodes CAIKRQGAGANVLTF.

The chain is built from TRBV28 and TRBJ1-4; 7 nucleotides align to TRBD1. The CDR3 runs 15 residues. The V segment lost 5 bases and the J segment 3 bases; nucleotides outside the gene matches: 6. The germline V gene encodes CDR1 MDHEN and CDR2 SYDVKM. The CDR3 loop is CASSRRQGANEKLFF. The CDR3 DNA follows: TGTGCCAGCAGTCGTAGACAGGGAGCTAATGAAAAACTGTTTTTT.

This clone was detected only a few times. V usage is TRBV5-1 and J usage is TRBJ2-3; no firm D call. The CDR3 sequence is 13 residues long. Trimming removed 0 bases at V and 4 bases at J, with 6 bases between. The germline V gene has CDR1 SGHRS and CDR2 YFSETQ. The CDR3 spells CASSLGLPDTQYF. The CDR3 DNA follows: TGCGCCAGCAGCTTGGGGCTCCCAGATACGCAGTATTTT.

This CDR3 is CASSFGTGTTEAFF. The DNA for the CDR3 is TGTGCCAGCAGTTTCGGGACAGGGACCACTGAAGCTTTCTTT. The chain couples TRBV27 to TRBJ1-1; 9 bases line up with TRBD1. CDR1 and CDR2 (germline): MNHEY, SMNVEV (reference sequence). The CDR3 is 14 residues long. V lost 3 bases to trimming and J lost 4 bases; unmatched junction nucleotides: 3.

The CDR3 region is CASSPWTSTDTQYF. In nucleotides, the CDR3 is TGTGCCAGTAGTCCCTGGACTAGCACAGATACGCAGTATTTT. The V gene is TRBV19, the J gene TRBJ2-3; D may be TRBD2 (5 bases). V was trimmed by 5 bases and J by 0 bases, leaving 9 bases between them. Germline CDR1 reads LNHDA; CDR2 reads SQIVND (reference sequence). The CDR3 runs to 14 residues.